This is a list of T cell receptor beta chains from one sample in a study of cytomegalovirus exposure and HLA in healthy donors. Profiling relied on immunoSEQ multiplex PCR, and the TCRdb table lists in-frame clones only, not all of them. This sample has approximately 120,000 clones, with about 80% found just once. Material: PBMCs. These receptors were collected from a woman aged 45-65 years in good health and CMV-seropositive. Both conserved end residues are part of each CDR3. D genes are given only for firm matches. Clone size is shown for a subset of rows, as once, few, many or a class of expanded clone.

j_gene	abundance	d_gene	v_gene	CDR3aa	CDR3nt
TRBJ1-2	NA	TRBD1	TRBV4-3	CASSQVEGGAYGYTF	TGCGCCAGCAGCCAAGTAGAAGGGGGCGCATATGGCTACACCTTC
TRBJ2-1	NA	NA	TRBV6-4	CASSVGSSASYNEQFF	TGTGCCAGCAGCGTAGGGTCTAGCGCCTCCTACAATGAGCAGTTCTTC
TRBJ1-1	NA	TRBD1	TRBV6-6	CASSSPDRGETEAFF	TGTGCCAGCAGTTCCCCGGACAGGGGGGAGACTGAAGCTTTCTTT
TRBJ1-1	NA	TRBD1	TRBV7-9	CASRPTPGQGPNTEAFF	TGTGCCAGCAGGCCTACTCCGGGACAGGGTCCGAACACTGAAGCTTTCTTT
TRBJ2-2	NA	NA	TRBV2	CASSEDSGELFF	TGTGCCAGCAGTGAAGACAGCGGGGAGCTGTTTTTT
TRBJ1-3	NA	TRBD1	TRBV7-9	CSSGYGTGGTGNTIYF	TGTTCCAGCGGCTACGGGACAGGGGGAACTGGAAACACCATATATTTT
TRBJ2-3	NA	NA	TRBV7-3	CASSLKGDTTDTQYF	TGTGCCAGCAGCTTAAAGGGGGATACCACAGATACGCAGTATTTT
TRBJ2-1	NA	TRBD2	TRBV7-3	CASSLGLALDNEQFF	TGTGCCAGCAGCTTAGGACTAGCTCTCGACAATGAGCAGTTCTTC
TRBJ2-5	NA	TRBD1	TRBV7-2	CASSRNPTGWETQYF	TGTGCCAGCAGCCGAAATCCGACAGGGTGGGAGACCCAGTACTTC
TRBJ2-1	few	NA	TRBV2	CASSEEVEPGEQFF	TGTGCCAGCAGTGAAGAGGTGGAGCCGGGTGAGCAGTTCTTC
TRBJ2-1	NA	TRBD2	TRBV7-9	CASSPRLAGSQHNEQFF	TGTGCCAGCAGCCCTCGACTAGCGGGATCCCAACACAATGAGCAGTTCTTC
TRBJ2-7	NA	TRBD1	TRBV5-5	CASSLTPQGPYEQYF	TGTGCCAGCAGCTTGACCCCACAGGGGCCCTACGAGCAGTACTTC
TRBJ2-4	NA	TRBD2	TRBV5-1	CASSLAAGGGLNIQYF	TGCGCCAGCAGCTTGGCCGCGGGGGGAGGGTTAAACATTCAGTACTTC
TRBJ1-3	once	TRBD1	TRBV5-8	CASSAPGQGNTIYF	TGTGCCAGCAGCGCACCGGGACAGGGAAACACCATATATTTT
TRBJ2-7	NA	NA	TRBV4-2	CASSQGAPSSYEQYF	TGTGCCAGCAGCCAAGGTGCCCCCAGCTCCTACGAGCAGTACTTC
TRBJ2-7	NA	NA	TRBV7-2	CASSLVSSQSYEQYF	TGTGCCAGCAGCTTAGTCTCCAGTCAGTCCTACGAGCAGTACTTC
TRBJ1-4	NA	NA	TRBV11-2	CASSPGEATNEKLFF	TGTGCCAGCAGTCCAGGGGAAGCAACTAATGAAAAACTGTTTTTT
TRBJ1-1	NA	NA	TRBV11-2	CASSLVYSGAFF	TGTGCCAGCAGCTTAGTTTACAGTGGAGCTTTCTTT
TRBJ1-4	NA	NA	TRBV5-1	CASSWPDGGKLFF	TGCGCCAGCAGCTGGCCAGACGGGGGAAAACTGTTTTTT
TRBJ2-1	NA	TRBD2	TRBV5-1	CASSLAIAGPRQEQFF	TGCGCCAGCAGCTTGGCGATAGCGGGACCCCGTCAGGAGCAGTTCTTC
TRBJ2-3	NA	NA	TRBV9	CASSVDGITQYF	TGTGCCAGCAGCGTAGACGGGATAACGCAGTATTTT
TRBJ1-3	NA	NA	TRBV6-5	CASRVHSGNTIYF	TGTGCCAGCAGGGTACACTCTGGAAACACCATATATTTT
TRBJ2-5	NA	NA	TRBV19	CATSRKGSETQYF	TGTGCCACCTCGCGGAAGGGGTCAGAGACCCAGTACTTC